The 14 T cell receptor beta chains below were found in one sample sequenced in a study of radiotherapy plus CTLA-4 blockade in lung cancer. Using immunoSEQ multiplex PCR, the repertoire was profiled, and TCRdb retains in-frame clones only, with some absent. This repertoire shows 55,000 to 80,000 clones, over 65% found once; its top ten account for more than 7%. Here the sequenced sample was peripheral blood, taken from a patient treated with radiotherapy plus ipilimumab. The receptors come from a human donor with non-small cell lung cancer who had a complete response to radiotherapy plus ipilimumab.

This clone was seen just once. The junction and the germline gene differ at one end; a read error may be behind it. Other DNA sequences from this sample encode an identical CDR3 as well. In nucleotides, the CDR3 is TGTGCCAGCAGCCAAGATCAGTCAGATTCCTATGGCTACACCTTC. It translates to CASSQDQSDSYGYTF. The rearrangement links TRBV4-1 to TRBJ1-2, with D hard to call. This CDR3 spans 15 amino acids. Per germline, CDR1 MGHRA and CDR2 YSYEKL.

This clone has just a few counts. This chain joins TRBV30 and TRBJ1-5, with D perhaps TRBD1 (6 bases). There are 15 residues in the CDR3. Trimming cost V 2 bases and J 0 bases, with 11 bases left between them. Germline V gene sequence: CDR1 GTSNPN, CDR2 SVGIG (reference sequence). The chain's CDR3 is CAWSRDIDSNQPQHF. The CDR3 DNA follows: TGTGCCTGGAGTCGGGACATAGATAGCAATCAGCCCCAGCATTTT.

The chain employs TRBV6-1 and TRBJ1-5; no definite D call. This CDR3 region has 14 residues. Trimming took 3 bases from V and 8 from J, leaving 14 bases between them. Looked up from germline, CDR1 is MNHNS and CDR2 is SASEGT. CDR3 protein: CASSEGMGSEPQHF. In DNA form, the CDR3 reads TGTGCCAGCAGTGAGGGGATGGGATCGGAGCCCCAGCATTTT.

In this sample, this clone turned up a few times. This chain uses TRBV6-1 with TRBJ2-7; TRBD2 agrees at 11 bases. Germline assignment: CDR1 MNHNS and CDR2 SASEGT. V shed 8 bases, J shed 4 bases, and the junction held 7 bases outside the gene matches. The CDR3 contains 14 residues. The CDR3 is CASGLAGGGYEQYV. The CDR3 DNA is TGTGCCAGCGGGCTAGCGGGAGGCGGGTACGAGCAGTACGTC.

V gene TRBV19 combines with J gene TRBJ2-2; D is possibly TRBD1 or TRBD2 (5 bases each). CDR1 is LNHDA and CDR2 is SQIVND in the germline V gene (reference sequence). V gave up 5 bases and J gave up 1 base, with 20 bases separating them. The length of the CDR3 is 18 residues. CDR3 nucleotide sequence: TGTGCCAGTAGTGCCCCCCCCCGGGACGCAAGGAACACCGGGGAGCTGTTTTTT. Its translation is CASSAPPRDARNTGELFF.

For the CDR3, the DNA is TGCGCCAGCAGCCAAGCATTGGTCAGGGGACCTAACAATGAGCAGTTCTTC. It encodes CASSQALVRGPNNEQFF. V gene TRBV4-3 combines with J gene TRBJ2-1; D is perhaps TRBD1 (6 bases). The germline V gene has CDR1 LGHNA and CDR2 YSLEER. The CDR3 is 17 residues long. Deletions cut 1 base from V and 5 bases from J, with 18 bases between.

The chain couples TRBV11-3 to TRBJ2-5, with 7 bases matching TRBD1. The CDR3 is 13 amino acids. Germline CDR1 is SGHNT and CDR2 is YENEEA. The V segment lost 4 bases and the J segment 6 bases; nucleotides outside the gene matches: 5. The CDR3 nucleotides are TGTGCCAGCAGCTCCAGACAGGGTCAGACCCAGTACTTC. This encodes CASSSRQGQTQYF.

On this clone itself: In the same sample, other DNA sequences code for this CDR3. The CDR3 DNA reads TGTGCCAGCAGTTACAGTGGGGGCAATCAGCCCCAGCATTTT. Translation gives CASSYSGGNQPQHF. The V call is TRBV6-5, the J call TRBJ1-5; D not certain. The CDR3 covers 14 residues. CDR1 MNHEY and CDR2 SVGAGI come from the germline V gene. V was clipped by 2 bases and J by 2 bases, with 7 bases between them.

The chain has TRBV19 and TRBJ1-5; 7 nucleotides line up with TRBD1. V lost 7 bases, J lost 0 bases, and 6 bases stayed unmatched. The CDR3 covers 15 residues. CDR1 is LNHDA, CDR2 SQIVND, per germline (reference sequence). CDR3 residues: CASTSRDSSNQPQHF. CDR3 coding DNA: TGTGCCAGTACCTCCCGGGACAGTAGCAATCAGCCCCAGCATTTT.

This clone has just a few counts. The CDR3 spells CASSLASGQLTDTQYF. Here the CDR3 DNA reads TGCGCCAGCAGCTTGGCATCGGGTCAGCTCACAGATACGCAGTATTTT. The rearrangement uses TRBV5-1 and TRBJ2-3; D remains ambiguous. The CDR3 spans 16 residues. V lost 0 bases to trimming and J lost 2 bases, with 13 bases between them. The V gene's germline CDR1 is SGHRS and CDR2 YFSETQ.

A word on this clone: Other DNA variants within this sample encode the same CDR3. V and J are TRBV2 and TRBJ2-3, with 7 positions matching TRBD2. This CDR3 spans 16 amino acids. V shed 6 bases and J 0 bases; nucleotides not matched to a gene: 9. The germline CDR1 and CDR2 sequences are SNHLY and FYNNEI. The CDR3 loop is CASRLMRGRSTDTQYF. The CDR3 DNA sequence: TGTGCCAGCAGACTCATGCGCGGGAGAAGCACAGATACGCAGTATTTT.

This clone came up once. This chain joins TRBV6-1 and TRBJ2-5; 8 bases are shared with TRBD1. The length of the CDR3 is 16 residues. Germline CDR1 is MNHNS and CDR2 is SASEGT. J lost 5 bases, V lost 2 bases, and 10 bases had no gene match. CDR3 loop: CASSEWSGQGQETQYF. The CDR3 coding sequence is TGTGCCAGCAGTGAATGGTCCGGACAGGGTCAGGAGACCCAGTACTTC.

As DNA, the CDR3 is TGTGCCAGCAGCTTGCGCCTATTTGGGAACAATGAGCAGTTCTTC. Translated, it gives CASSLRLFGNNEQFF. V usage is TRBV5-6 and J usage is TRBJ2-1; D gene uncertain. The CDR3 length is 15 residues. Trimming took off 1 base at V and 5 bases at J, with 13 bases between the two ends. The germline V gene encodes CDR1 SGHDT and CDR2 YYEEEE.

This clone was recorded once. The V gene is TRBV2, the J gene TRBJ2-1, with 9 bases that match TRBD1. J lost 3 bases, V lost 7 bases, and 7 bases had no gene match. The CDR3 loop spans 15 amino acids. Germline CDR1 reads SNHLY; CDR2 reads FYNNEI. The CDR3 spells CASKTDRGDYNEQFF. The CDR3 DNA sequence: TGTGCCAGCAAGACGGACAGGGGCGACTACAATGAGCAGTTCTTC. The whole variable domain, remainder taken from reference TRBV2 and TRBJ2-1, is EPEVTQTPSHQVTQMGQEVILRCVPISNHLYFYWYRQILGQKVEFLVSFYNNEISEKSEIFDDQFSVERPDGSNFTLKIRSTKLEDSAMYFCASKTDRGDYNEQFFGPGTRLTVL.